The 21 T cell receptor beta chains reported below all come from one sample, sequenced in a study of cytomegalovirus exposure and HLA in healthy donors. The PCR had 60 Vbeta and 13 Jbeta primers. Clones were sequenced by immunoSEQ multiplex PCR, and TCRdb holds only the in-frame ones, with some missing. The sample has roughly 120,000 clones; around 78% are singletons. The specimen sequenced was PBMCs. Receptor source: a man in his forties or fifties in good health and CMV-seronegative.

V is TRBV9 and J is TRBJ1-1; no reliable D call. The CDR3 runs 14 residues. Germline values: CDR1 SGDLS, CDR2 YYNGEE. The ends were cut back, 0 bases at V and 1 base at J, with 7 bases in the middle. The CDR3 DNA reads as TGTGCCAGCAGCGTAGGTGGGCGGAACACTGAAGCTTTCTTT. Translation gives CASSVGGRNTEAFF.

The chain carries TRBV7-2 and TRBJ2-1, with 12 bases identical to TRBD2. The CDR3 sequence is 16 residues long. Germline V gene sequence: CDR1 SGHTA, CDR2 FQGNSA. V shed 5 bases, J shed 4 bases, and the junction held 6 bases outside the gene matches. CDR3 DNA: TGTGCCAGCAGCCTAGGACTAGCGGGGACATACAATGAGCAGTTCTTC. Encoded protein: CASSLGLAGTYNEQFF.

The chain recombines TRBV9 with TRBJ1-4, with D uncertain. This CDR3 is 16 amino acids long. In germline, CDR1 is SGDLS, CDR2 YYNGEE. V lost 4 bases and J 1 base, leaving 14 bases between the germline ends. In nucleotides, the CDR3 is TGTGCCAGCAGCCAACTAAGTGGTGGAACTAATGAAAAACTGTTTTTT. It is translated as CASSQLSGGTNEKLFF.

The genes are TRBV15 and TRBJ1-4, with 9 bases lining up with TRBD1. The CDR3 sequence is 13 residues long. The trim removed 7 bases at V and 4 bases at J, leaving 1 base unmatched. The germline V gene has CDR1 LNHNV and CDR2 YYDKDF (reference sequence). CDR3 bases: TGTGCCACCAACAGGGGGCATAATGAAAAACTGTTTTTT. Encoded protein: CATNRGHNEKLFF.

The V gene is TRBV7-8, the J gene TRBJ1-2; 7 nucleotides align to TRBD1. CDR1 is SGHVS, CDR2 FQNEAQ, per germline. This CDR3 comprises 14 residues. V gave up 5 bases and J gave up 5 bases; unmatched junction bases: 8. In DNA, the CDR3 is TGTGCCAGCAGCCCCGGACAGGACAATTATGGCTACACCTTC. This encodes CASSPGQDNYGYTF.

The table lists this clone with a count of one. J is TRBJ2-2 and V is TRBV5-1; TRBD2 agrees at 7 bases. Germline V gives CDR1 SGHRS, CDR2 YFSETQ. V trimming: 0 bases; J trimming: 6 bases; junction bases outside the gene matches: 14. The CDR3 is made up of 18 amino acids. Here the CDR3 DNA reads TGCGCCAGCAGCTTGGGCGGAATGGGACTAATCAACGCCGGGGAGCTGTTTTTT. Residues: CASSLGGMGLINAGELFF.

The CDR3 DNA reads as TGTGCCACCCCCGCCGTGGTCGGGGGGGACTCCTACAATGAGCAGTTCTTC. Translated, it gives CATPAVVGGDSYNEQFF. The chain couples TRBV7-8 to TRBJ2-1, with 8 bases matching TRBD2. After removal of 10 bases from V and 0 bases from J, the junction contained 14 bases not matched to a gene. This CDR3 comprises 17 residues. Per the germline V gene, CDR1 is SGHVS and CDR2 is FQNEAQ.

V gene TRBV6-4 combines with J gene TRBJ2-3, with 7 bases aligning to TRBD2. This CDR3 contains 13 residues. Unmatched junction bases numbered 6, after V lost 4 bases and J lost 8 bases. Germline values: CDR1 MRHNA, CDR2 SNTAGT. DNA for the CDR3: TGTGCCAGCAGTGGGGAGGGGTCAGGTACGCAGTATTTT. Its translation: CASSGEGSGTQYF.

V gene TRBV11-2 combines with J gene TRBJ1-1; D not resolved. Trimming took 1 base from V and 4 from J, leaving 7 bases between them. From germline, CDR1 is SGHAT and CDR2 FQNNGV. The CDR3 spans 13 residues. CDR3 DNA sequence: TGTGCCAGCAGCTTAGGAGGTGTCACTGAAGCTTTCTTT. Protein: CASSLGGVTEAFF.

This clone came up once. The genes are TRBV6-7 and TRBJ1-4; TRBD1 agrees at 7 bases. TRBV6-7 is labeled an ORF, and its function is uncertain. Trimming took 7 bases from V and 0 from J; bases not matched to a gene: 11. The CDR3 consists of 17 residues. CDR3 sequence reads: CASNPGGQYPTNEKLFF. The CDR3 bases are TGTGCCAGCAACCCCGGGGGACAGTACCCAACTAATGAAAAACTGTTTTTT.

The CDR3 loop is CASSQDLSAGGRAFF. The CDR3 DNA sequence: TGCGCCAGCAGCCAAGATCTGTCGGCAGGGGGAAGAGCTTTCTTT. The chain carries TRBV4-3 and TRBJ1-1, with 7 bases fitting TRBD1. V lost 0 bases, J lost 10 bases, and 11 bases stayed unmatched. The germline gives CDR1 LGHNA, CDR2 YSLEER. The CDR3 covers 15 residues.

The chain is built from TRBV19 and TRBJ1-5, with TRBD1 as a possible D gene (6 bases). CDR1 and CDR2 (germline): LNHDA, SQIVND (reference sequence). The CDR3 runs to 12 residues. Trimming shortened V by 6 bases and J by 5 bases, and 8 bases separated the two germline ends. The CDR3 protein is CASRGGDQPQHF. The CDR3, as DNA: TGTGCCAGTAGAGGGGGGGATCAGCCCCAGCATTTT.

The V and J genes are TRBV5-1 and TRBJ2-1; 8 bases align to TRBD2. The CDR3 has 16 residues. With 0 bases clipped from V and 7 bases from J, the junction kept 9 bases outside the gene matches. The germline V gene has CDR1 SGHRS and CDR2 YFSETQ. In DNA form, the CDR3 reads TGCGCCAGCAGCTTGGATGTAGCGGGGTCTGGGAATGAGCAGTTCTTC. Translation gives CASSLDVAGSGNEQFF.

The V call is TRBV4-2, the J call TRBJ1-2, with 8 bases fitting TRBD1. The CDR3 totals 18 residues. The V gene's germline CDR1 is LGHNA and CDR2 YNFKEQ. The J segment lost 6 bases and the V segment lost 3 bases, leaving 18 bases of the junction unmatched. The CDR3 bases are TGTGCCAGCAGCCAGGTATACCAAGCAGGGGGCTCTTTAGATGGCTACACCTTC. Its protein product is CASSQVYQAGGSLDGYTF.

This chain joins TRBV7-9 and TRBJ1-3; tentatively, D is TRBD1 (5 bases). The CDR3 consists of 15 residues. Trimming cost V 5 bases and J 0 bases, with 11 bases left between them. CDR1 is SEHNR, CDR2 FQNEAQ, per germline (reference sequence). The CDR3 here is CASSHRGSSGNTIYF. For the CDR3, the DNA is TGTGCCAGCAGCCATAGGGGAAGCTCTGGAAACACCATATATTTT. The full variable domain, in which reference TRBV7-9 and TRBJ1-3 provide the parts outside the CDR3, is DTGVSQNPRHKITKRGQNVTFRCDPISEHNRLYWYRQTLGQGPEFLTYFQNEAQLEKSRLLSDRFSAERPKGSFSTLEIQRTEQGDSAMYLCASSHRGSSGNTIYFGEGSWLTVV.

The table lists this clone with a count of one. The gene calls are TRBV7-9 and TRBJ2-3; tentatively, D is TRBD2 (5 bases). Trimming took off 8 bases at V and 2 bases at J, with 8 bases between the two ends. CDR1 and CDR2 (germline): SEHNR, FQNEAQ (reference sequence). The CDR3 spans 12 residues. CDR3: CASGENTDTQYF. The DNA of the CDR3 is TGTGCCAGCGGGGAGAACACAGATACGCAGTATTTT.

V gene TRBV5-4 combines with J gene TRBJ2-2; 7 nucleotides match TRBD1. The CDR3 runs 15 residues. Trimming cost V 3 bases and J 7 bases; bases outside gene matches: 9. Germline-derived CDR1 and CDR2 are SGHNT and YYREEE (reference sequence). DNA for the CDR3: TGTGCCAGCAGCTCTTCCACACAGGGGAACGGGGAGCTGTTTTTT. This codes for CASSSSTQGNGELFF.

CDR3 sequence: CASSQGGQGDGYTF. The CDR3 region has the DNA TGTGCCAGCAGCCAGGGGGGACAGGGTGATGGCTACACCTTC. The chain joins TRBV4-2 to TRBJ1-2, with 9 nucleotides matching TRBD1. From germline, CDR1 is LGHNA and CDR2 YNFKEQ. V shed 3 bases and J 6 bases; nucleotides not matched to a gene: 5. This CDR3 is built from 14 residues.

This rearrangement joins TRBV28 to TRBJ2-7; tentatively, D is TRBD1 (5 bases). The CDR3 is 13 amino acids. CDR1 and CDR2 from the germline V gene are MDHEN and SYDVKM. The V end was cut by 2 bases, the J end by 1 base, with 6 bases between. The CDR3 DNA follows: TGTGCCAGCAGTTTACAGGGTTCCTACGAGCAGTACGTC. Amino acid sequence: CASSLQGSYEQYV.

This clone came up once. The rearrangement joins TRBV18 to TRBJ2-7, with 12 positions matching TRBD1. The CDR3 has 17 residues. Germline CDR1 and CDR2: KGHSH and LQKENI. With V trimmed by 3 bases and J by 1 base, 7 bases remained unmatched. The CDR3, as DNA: TGTGCCAGCTCACCCGGGACAGGGGGCGCCGGGTCCTACGAGCAGTACTTC. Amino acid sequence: CASSPGTGGAGSYEQYF.

DNA for the CDR3: TGTGCCAGCTCAACTGATCAGGGGGTCCTCACTGAAGCTTTCTTT. Amino acid sequence: CASSTDQGVLTEAFF. This chain joins TRBV18 and TRBJ1-1; the match to TRBD1 covers 7 bases. V gave up 5 bases and J gave up 4 bases; unmatched junction bases: 10. Per germline, CDR1 KGHSH and CDR2 LQKENI. This CDR3 is 15 amino acids long.